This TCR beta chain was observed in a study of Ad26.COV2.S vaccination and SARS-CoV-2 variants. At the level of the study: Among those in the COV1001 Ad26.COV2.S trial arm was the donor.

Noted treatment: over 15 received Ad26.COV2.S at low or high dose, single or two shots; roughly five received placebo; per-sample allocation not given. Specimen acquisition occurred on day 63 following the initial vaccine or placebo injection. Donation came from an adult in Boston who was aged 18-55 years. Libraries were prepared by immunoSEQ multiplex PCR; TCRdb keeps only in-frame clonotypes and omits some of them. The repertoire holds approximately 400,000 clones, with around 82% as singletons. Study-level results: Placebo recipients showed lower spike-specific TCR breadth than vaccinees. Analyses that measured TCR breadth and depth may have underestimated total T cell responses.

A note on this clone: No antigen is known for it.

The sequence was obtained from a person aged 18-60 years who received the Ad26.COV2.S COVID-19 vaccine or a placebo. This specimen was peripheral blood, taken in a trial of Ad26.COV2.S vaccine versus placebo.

CDR3 DNA: TGCGCCAGCAGCTTGGACAGGGGGCTTCAGACCCAGTACTTC. It translates to CASSLDRGLQTQYF. The chain links TRBV5-1 to TRBJ2-5; 9 nucleotides match TRBD1. Trimming took 0 bases from V and 6 from J; bases not matched to a gene: 3. This CDR3 is 14 amino acids long. Looked up from germline, CDR1 is SGHRS and CDR2 is YFSETQ.